This TCR beta chain was sequenced during a study of T cells in localized non-small cell lung cancer. Study-level points and caveats: Uninvolved neighboring lung showed the greatest T cell clonality, exceeding tumor.

Note on this clone: The antigen remains unidentified.

Germline V gene lookup returns CDR1 SGHRS and CDR2 YFSETQ. This CDR3 has 13 residues. Unmatched junction bases numbered 5, after V lost 4 bases and J lost 6 bases. TCRdb's copy holds only in-frame clones and misses some; the assay was immunoSEQ multiplex PCR. The profile shows about 30,000 clones, 85% to 90% of them singletons. The sequences come from peripheral blood, collected before any cancer treatment. This clonotype was sampled from an older female donor with stage III squamous cell lung carcinoma. The gene calls are TRBV5-1 and TRBJ1-2, with TRBD1 matching 8 bases. The CDR3 DNA follows: TGCGCCAGCAGCGTGACAGGGGTTGATGGCTACACCTTC. Translated: CASSVTGVDGYTF.